Listed below are T cell receptor beta chains from one sample, sequenced in a study of cytotoxic CD8 clonotypes in ibrutinib-treated CLL. Sequencing used immunoSEQ multiplex PCR; TCRdb keeps in-frame clones, though not all of them. The sample holds 30,000 to 50,000 clones; approximately 67% are singletons and the top ten take approximately 7.6%. This specimen consisted of PBMCs, obtained at disease progression, from a patient treated with ibrutinib. These receptors all come from a human donor with chronic lymphocytic leukemia. Each CDR3 is given without its conserved first and last residue. Each record gives: CDR3 protein, V gene.

CDR3: ASSQVANSKNIQY; V: TRBV4-2
CDR3: SVEGDLIPGELF; V: TRBV29-1
CDR3: ATNRGSTDTQY; V: TRBV7-2
CDR3: ASIGVQPSEQY; V: TRBV19
CDR3: ASSEGPYNEQF; V: TRBV6-1
CDR3: ASSLGLAGGADTQY; V: TRBV5-4
CDR3: ANGGSLADNEQF; V: TRBV19
CDR3: ASSLADRGRAF; V: TRBV11-2
CDR3: ASSVGGSTGELF; V: TRBV9
CDR3: ASRSTLGQGGGYT; V: TRBV19